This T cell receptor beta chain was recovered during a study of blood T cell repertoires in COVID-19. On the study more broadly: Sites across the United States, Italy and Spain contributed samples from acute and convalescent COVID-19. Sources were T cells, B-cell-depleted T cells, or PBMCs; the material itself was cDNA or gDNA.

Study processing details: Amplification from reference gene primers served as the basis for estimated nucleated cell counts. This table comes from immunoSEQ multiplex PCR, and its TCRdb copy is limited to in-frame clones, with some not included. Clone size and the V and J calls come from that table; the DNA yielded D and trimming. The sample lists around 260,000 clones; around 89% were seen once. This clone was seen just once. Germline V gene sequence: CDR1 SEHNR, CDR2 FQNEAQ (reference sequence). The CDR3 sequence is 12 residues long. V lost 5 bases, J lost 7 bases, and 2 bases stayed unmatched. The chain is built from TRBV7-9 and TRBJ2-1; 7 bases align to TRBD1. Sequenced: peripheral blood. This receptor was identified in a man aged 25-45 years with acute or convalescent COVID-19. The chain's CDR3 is CASSPQGNEQFF. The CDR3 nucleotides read TGTGCCAGCAGCCCACAGGGGAATGAGCAGTTCTTC.